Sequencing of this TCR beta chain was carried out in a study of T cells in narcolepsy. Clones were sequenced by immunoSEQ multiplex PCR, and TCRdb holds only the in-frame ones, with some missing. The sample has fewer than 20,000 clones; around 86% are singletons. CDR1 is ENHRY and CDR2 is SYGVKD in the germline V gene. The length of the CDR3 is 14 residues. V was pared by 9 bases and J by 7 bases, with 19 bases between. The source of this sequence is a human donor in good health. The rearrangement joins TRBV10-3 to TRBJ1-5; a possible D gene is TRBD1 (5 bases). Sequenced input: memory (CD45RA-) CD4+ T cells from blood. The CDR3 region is CAIAPSDGGQPQHF. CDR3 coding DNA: TGTGCCATTGCCCCCTCGGACGGGGGACAGCCCCAGCATTTT.